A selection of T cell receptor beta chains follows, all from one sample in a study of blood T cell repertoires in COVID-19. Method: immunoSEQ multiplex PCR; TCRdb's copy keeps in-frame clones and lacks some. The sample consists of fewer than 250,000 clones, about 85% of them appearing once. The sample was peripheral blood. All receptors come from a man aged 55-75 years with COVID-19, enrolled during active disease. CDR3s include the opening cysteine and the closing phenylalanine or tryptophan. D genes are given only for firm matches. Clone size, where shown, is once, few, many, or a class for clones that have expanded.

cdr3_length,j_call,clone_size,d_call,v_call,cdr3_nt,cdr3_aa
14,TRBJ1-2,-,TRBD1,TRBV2,TGTGCCAGCAGTGATAATTCACAGGGGGGCGGCTACACCTTC,CASSDNSQGGGYTF
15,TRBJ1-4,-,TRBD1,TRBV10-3,TGTGCCATCAGTGATGGGTTCGGGACAGGGGAAAAACTGTTTTTT,CAISDGFGTGEKLFF
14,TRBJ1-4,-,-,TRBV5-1,TGCGCCAGCAGCTTACAGGGTTTTAATGAAAAACTGTTTTTT,CASSLQGFNEKLFF
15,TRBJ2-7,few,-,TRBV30,TGTGCCTGGAGTGTACACATGAGGGTAGTTCACGAGCAGTACTTC,CAWSVHMRVVHEQYF
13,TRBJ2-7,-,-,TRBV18,TGTGCCAGCTCACCACATGAGCTCGGGGAGCAGTACTTC,CASSPHELGEQYF
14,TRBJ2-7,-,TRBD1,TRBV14,TGTGCCAGCAGCCACGGACAGGACCCCTACGAGCAGTACTTC,CASSHGQDPYEQYF
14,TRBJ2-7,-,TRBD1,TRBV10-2,TGCGCCAGCAGTGAGGGGACAGGGTATGACGAGCAGTACTTC,CASSEGTGYDEQYF
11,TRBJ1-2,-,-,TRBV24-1,TGTGCCCCTCCGGACAGAGATGGCTACACCTTC,CAPPDRDGYTF
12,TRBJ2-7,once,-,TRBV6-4,TGTGCCAGCAGGGGGCTCACCTACGAGCAGTACTTC,CASRGLTYEQYF
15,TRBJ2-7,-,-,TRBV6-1,TGTGCCAGCAGTGAATGGCAACAGCCTACCTACGAGCAGTACTTC,CASSEWQQPTYEQYF
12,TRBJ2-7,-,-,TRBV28,TGTGCCAGCGGACAGAACTCCTACGAGCAGTACTTC,CASGQNSYEQYF
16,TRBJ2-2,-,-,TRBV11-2,TGTGCCAGCAGCTTAGAGGAACAGGTTAACACCGGGGAGCTGTTTTTT,CASSLEEQVNTGELFF
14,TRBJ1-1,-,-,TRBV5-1,TGCGCCAGCAGCTTGGTGGGGGACGGGGGGAAAGCTTTCTTT,CASSLVGDGGKAFF
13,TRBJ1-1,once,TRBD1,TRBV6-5,TGTGCCAGTAAACAGGGGGGGGGCGATGAAGCTTTCTTT,CASKQGGGDEAFF
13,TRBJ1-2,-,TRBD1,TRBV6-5,TGTGCCAGCAGCCTAACAGGGGGCCGTGGCTACACCTTC,CASSLTGGRGYTF
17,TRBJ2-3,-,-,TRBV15,TGTGCCACCAGCAGATTCTCAGGGGCCGCTTCAACAGATACGCAGTATTTT,CATSRFSGAASTDTQYF
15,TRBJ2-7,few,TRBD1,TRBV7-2,TGTGCCAGCAGCTTAGGGGTAGGGACAGCCTACGAGCAGTACTTC,CASSLGVGTAYEQYF
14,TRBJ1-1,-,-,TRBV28,TGTGCCAGCAGTTTACAGGGCGGGAACACTGAAGCTTTCTTT,CASSLQGGNTEAFF
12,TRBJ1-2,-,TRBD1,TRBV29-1,TGCAGCGCCCAGGGGGCCAGCTATGGCTACACCTTC,CSAQGASYGYTF
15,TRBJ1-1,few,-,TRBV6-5,TGTGCCAGCAGTTACGGGGGAGGCGGGAACACTGAAGCTTTCTTT,CASSYGGGGNTEAFF
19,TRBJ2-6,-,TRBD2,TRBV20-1,TGCAGTGCTAGTGGCCTAGCGGGAGGTCCCTCCTCTGGGGCCAACGTCCTGACTTTC,CSASGLAGGPSSGANVLTF
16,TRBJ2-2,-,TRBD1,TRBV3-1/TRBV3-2,TGTGCCAGCAGCCACCTTGGGACAGGGGCCACCGGGGAGCTGTTTTTT,CASSHLGTGATGELFF
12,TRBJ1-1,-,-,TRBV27,TGTGCCGTAGAACAGGGTAACACTGAAGCTTTCTTT,CAVEQGNTEAFF
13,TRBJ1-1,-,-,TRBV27,TGTGCCAGCAGTTTCGGGGAAGGCACTGAAGCTTTCTTT,CASSFGEGTEAFF
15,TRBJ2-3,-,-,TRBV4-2,TGTGCCAGCAGCCAAGCCCAGCGGGCCGGGGATACGCAGTATTTT,CASSQAQRAGDTQYF
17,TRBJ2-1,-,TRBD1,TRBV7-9,TGTGCCAGCAGCCTGGGACAGGGGGGAAGCTCCTACAATGAGCAGTTCTTC,CASSLGQGGSSYNEQFF
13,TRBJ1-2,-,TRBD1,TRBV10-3,TGTGCCATCAGTCCAGACAGGGGCTATGGCTACACCTTC,CAISPDRGYGYTF
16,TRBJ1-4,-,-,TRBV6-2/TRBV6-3,TGTGCCAGCAGTTACAGGGGGGGGTCAACTAATGAAAAACTGTTTTTT,CASSYRGGSTNEKLFF
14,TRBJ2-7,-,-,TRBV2,TGTGCCAGCAGTGAAATAGCAGGGATGGACGAGCAGTACTTC,CASSEIAGMDEQYF
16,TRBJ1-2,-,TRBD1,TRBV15,TGTGCCACCAGCAGAGGTCCACAGGGGCCTCAGCAAGGCTACACCTTC,CATSRGPQGPQQGYTF
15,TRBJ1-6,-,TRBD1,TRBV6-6,TGTGCCAGCAGTTACTCAACAGGGGGCATTTCACCCCTCCACTTT,CASSYSTGGISPLHF
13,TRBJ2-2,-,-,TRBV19,TGTGCCAGTACTAGAAAGAACACCGGGGAGCTGTTTTTT,CASTRKNTGELFF
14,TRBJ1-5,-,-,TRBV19,TGTGCCAGTAGTATAGGTCCCTCCAGTCAGCCCCAGCATTTT,CASSIGPSSQPQHF
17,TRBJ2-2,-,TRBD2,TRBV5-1,TGCGCCAGCAGCTTGGACCCTAGCGGAGTGGGGACCGGGGAGCTGTTTTTT,CASSLDPSGVGTGELFF
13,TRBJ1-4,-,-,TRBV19,TGTTCCAGTCGAGAGGCCACTAATGAAAAACTGTTTTTT,CSSREATNEKLFF
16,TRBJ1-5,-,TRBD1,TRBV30,TGTGCCTGGAGTACCTCCGGGGTCGGGACAGATCAGCCCCAGCATTTT,CAWSTSGVGTDQPQHF
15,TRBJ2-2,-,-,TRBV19,TGTGCCAGTAGGAACGTGGAGGGGAACACCGGGGAGCTGTTTTTT,CASRNVEGNTGELFF
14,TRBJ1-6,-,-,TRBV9,TGTGCCAGCAGCGTAGATCCGGGGAATTCACCCCTCCACTTT,CASSVDPGNSPLHF
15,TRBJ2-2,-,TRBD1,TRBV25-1,TGTGCCAGCAGTCCGGGACAGGCGAACACCGGGGAGCTGTTTTTT,CASSPGQANTGELFF
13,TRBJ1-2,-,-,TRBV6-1,TGTGCCAGCAGTGAAGGGCAGTGGTATGGCTACACCTTC,CASSEGQWYGYTF
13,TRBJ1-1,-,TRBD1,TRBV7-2,TGTGCCAGCAGCTTGGACAGGTACACTGAAGCTTTCTTT,CASSLDRYTEAFF
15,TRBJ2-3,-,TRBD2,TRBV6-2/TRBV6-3,TGTGCCAGCAGCGGAAGCGGGATTAAGGTAGATACGCAGTATTTT,CASSGSGIKVDTQYF
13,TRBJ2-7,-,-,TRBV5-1,TGCGCCAGCAGCTTGGACACATCCTACGAGCAGTACTTC,CASSLDTSYEQYF
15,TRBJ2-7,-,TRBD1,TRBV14,TGTGCCAGCAGCCCCAAGGACAGGGGCTCCTACGAGCAGTACTTC,CASSPKDRGSYEQYF
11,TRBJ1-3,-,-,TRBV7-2,TGTGCCAGCAGCCCCGGGGAAACCATATATTTT,CASSPGETIYF
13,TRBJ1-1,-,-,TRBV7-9,TGTGCCAGCAGCATATCAGGTGACACTGAAGCTTTCTTT,CASSISGDTEAFF
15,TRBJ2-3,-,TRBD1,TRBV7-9,TGTGCCAGCAGCCAGACAGGGGGCCTCACAGATACGCAGTATTTT,CASSQTGGLTDTQYF
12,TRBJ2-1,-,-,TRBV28,TGTGCCAGCGCCGAGGGTATGACTGAGCAGTTCTTC,CASAEGMTEQFF
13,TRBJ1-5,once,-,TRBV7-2,TGTGCCAGCAGCGTGTACAGGGAGCAGCCCCAGCATTTT,CASSVYREQPQHF
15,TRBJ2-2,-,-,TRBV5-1,TGCGCCAGCAGCTTAACAGGGAAAAACACCGGGGAGCTGTTTTTT,CASSLTGKNTGELFF
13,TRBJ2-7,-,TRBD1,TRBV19,TGTGCCAGCGCGTGGGACAGCACCTACGAGCAGTACTTC,CASAWDSTYEQYF
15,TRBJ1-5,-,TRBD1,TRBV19,TGTGCCAGTAGTGTAGGGACAGGAGGCAATCAGCCCCAGCATTTT,CASSVGTGGNQPQHF
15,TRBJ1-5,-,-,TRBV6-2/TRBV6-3,TGTGCCAGCAGTTTGTGGCGTGGCGGTGATCAGCCCCAGCATTTT,CASSLWRGGDQPQHF
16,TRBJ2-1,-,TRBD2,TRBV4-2,TGTGCCAGCAGCCAAGAGCTACTAGCGTCCTACAATGAGCAGTTCTTC,CASSQELLASYNEQFF